One sample yielded the 15 T cell receptor beta chains listed below, sequenced in a study of shared clonotypes between healthy human individuals. Profiled with immunoSEQ multiplex PCR; TCRdb holds only in-frame clones, not every one. The sample contains about 1 million clones, approximately 70% of which appear only once. Sample: memory CD4+ T cells sorted from blood. Subset defined: CD45RA-negative fraction. The receptors shown here come from a man aged 18 to 29 in good health.

The V and J genes are TRBV21-1 and TRBJ2-1; the DNA was not used to check the table's D call, TRBD1. TRBV21-1 is assigned pseudogene status. CDR3 length: 15 residues. Here the CDR3 DNA reads TGTGCCAGCAGCGGCCGGACAGGGGCCCGAAATGAGCAGTTCTTC. Its translation is CASSGRTGARNEQFF.

This chain joins TRBV30 and TRBJ2-2; TRBD2 is a possible D gene (5 bases). From germline, CDR1 is GTSNPN and CDR2 SVGIG (reference sequence). The CDR3 runs 12 residues. V was trimmed by 2 bases and J by 7 bases, leaving 8 bases between them. CDR3 nucleotides: TGTGCCTGGAGTCGGGGAATCGGGGAGCTGTTTTTT. It encodes CAWSRGIGELFF.

V and J are TRBV6-1 and TRBJ2-4; D may match TRBD1 or TRBD2 (5 bases each). CDR1 is MNHNS, CDR2 SASEGT, per germline. This CDR3 is 14 amino acids long. V lost 4 bases and J 4 bases, leaving 11 bases between the germline ends. The chain's CDR3 is CASSVGTGKNIQYF. CDR3 nucleotide sequence: TGTGCCAGCAGTGTTGGGACGGGGAAAAACATTCAGTACTTC.

The chain couples TRBV25-1 to TRBJ1-5; unclear D gene. The CDR3 is 13 amino acids. Germline values: CDR1 MGHDK, CDR2 SYGVNS. V was shortened by 4 bases and J by 4 bases, with 8 bases between the two germline ends. The CDR3 coding sequence is TGTGCCAGCAGTGGAGGATGGAATCAGCCCCAGCATTTT. Translated: CASSGGWNQPQHF.

The chain has TRBV7-9 and TRBJ1-1; tentative D call: TRBD1 (6 bases). Germline V gene sequence: CDR1 SEHNR, CDR2 FQNEAQ (reference sequence). The length of the CDR3 is 16 residues. V gave up 3 bases and J gave up 8 bases, with 22 bases separating them. The CDR3 region is CASSFYRQAQTIEAFF. In DNA form, the CDR3 reads TGTGCCAGCAGCTTCTATCGACAGGCCCAGACAATCGAAGCTTTCTTT.

For this clone: Other DNA sequences in this sample translate to the same CDR3. This chain connects TRBV5-1 to TRBJ1-1; no clear D. This CDR3 contains 13 residues. Trimming pared 0 bases from V and 1 base from J, leaving 4 bases between. The germline V gene has CDR1 SGHRS and CDR2 YFSETQ. This CDR3 reads CASSLARNTEAFF. For the CDR3, the DNA is TGCGCCAGCAGCTTGGCCCGGAACACTGAAGCTTTCTTT.

The CDR3, as DNA: TGTGCCAGCAGACAGGGCGTGAACACTGAAGCTTTCTTT. Its protein product is CASRQGVNTEAFF. The chain links TRBV6-1 to TRBJ1-1; possible D gene TRBD1, 6 bases. With 6 bases removed from V and 0 bases from J, the gap between germline ends came to 8 bases. Germline CDR1 reads MNHNS; CDR2 reads SASEGT. The CDR3 loop spans 13 amino acids.

The rearrangement uses TRBV11-2 and TRBJ1-3; D may be TRBD1 (5 bases). V lost 5 bases to trimming and J lost 4 bases, with 12 bases between them. The CDR3 totals 14 residues. Germline V gene sequence: CDR1 SGHAT, CDR2 FQNNGV. The chain's CDR3 is CASSPRGLGNTIYF. The CDR3 DNA follows: TGTGCCAGCAGCCCTAGGGGACTAGGAAACACCATATATTTT.

This chain joins TRBV25-1 and TRBJ1-1; possible D gene TRBD1, 5 bases. CDR1 MGHDK and CDR2 SYGVNS come from the germline V gene. V was shortened by 8 bases and J by 4 bases, with 11 bases between the two germline ends. The CDR3 has 12 amino acids. The chain's CDR3 is CASGTRSTEAFF. CDR3 bases: TGTGCCAGCGGGACGAGGAGCACTGAAGCTTTCTTT.

This clone was picked up one time. This rearrangement joins TRBV7-2 to TRBJ2-3, with D unclear. V was cut by 0 bases and J by 11 bases, with 6 bases left in between. The germline V gene has CDR1 SGHTA and CDR2 FQGNSA. The CDR3 consists of 11 residues. CDR3 residues: CASSLASQQYF. The CDR3 DNA sequence: TGTGCCAGCAGCTTAGCCTCTCAGCAGTATTTT. Looking up the rest from reference TRBV7-2 and TRBJ2-3 gives the full variable domain: GAGVSQSPSNKVTEKGKDVELRCDPISGHTALYWYRQSLGQGLEFLIYFQGNSAPDKSGLPSDRFSAERTGGSVSTLTIQRTQQEDSAVYLCASSLASQQYFGPGTRLTVL.

V is TRBV6-5 and J is TRBJ1-2; D is unresolved. The length of the CDR3 is 11 residues. Germline V lookup: CDR1 MNHEY, CDR2 SVGAGI. Trimming took 6 bases from V and 8 from J, leaving 10 bases between them. The CDR3 is CASRSGLGYTF. The CDR3 nucleotides read TGTGCCAGCAGATCCGGACTGGGCTACACCTTC.

The V call is TRBV4-3, the J call TRBJ2-3, with D maybe TRBD2 (5 bases). Trimming removed 3 bases at V and 6 bases at J, with 13 bases between. The germline CDR1 and CDR2 sequences are LGHNA and YSLEER. The CDR3 length is 14 residues. CDR3 loop: CASSQILAGDTQYF. The CDR3 region has the DNA TGCGCCAGCAGCCAGATTCTAGCTGGGGATACGCAGTATTTT.

This clone was observed a single time. The chain is built from TRBV9 and TRBJ2-7, with 8 bases aligning to TRBD1. After removal of 0 bases from V and 4 bases from J, the junction contained 9 bases not matched to a gene. The CDR3 is 16 residues long. Germline V gives CDR1 SGDLS, CDR2 YYNGEE. This CDR3 reads CASSVGPTGGRYEQYF. CDR3 DNA: TGTGCCAGCAGCGTAGGGCCCACAGGGGGTAGGTACGAGCAGTACTTC.

This clone was counted a single time. CDR3 nucleotide sequence: TGCGCCAGCAGCGACGGACAGGGGCTAGAAAGGGACCAGTACTTC. Its translation is CASSDGQGLERDQYF. The J gene is TRBJ2-5, the V gene TRBV5-1; 9 positions agree with TRBD1. This CDR3 comprises 15 residues. Trimming removed 4 bases from V and 10 bases from J; junction bases left unmatched: 14. CDR1 and CDR2 from the germline V gene are SGHRS and YFSETQ.

This chain uses TRBV30 with TRBJ2-2, with 7 bases fitting TRBD2. This CDR3 is built from 16 residues. V lost 3 bases to trimming and J lost 5 bases; unmatched junction nucleotides: 12. Germline CDR1 GTSNPN, CDR2 SVGIG (reference sequence). CDR3 nucleotides: TGTGCCTGGAGAAACTCGAGGGCAGCGGGGACCGGGGAGCTGTTTTTT. Protein: CAWRNSRAAGTGELFF.